These 8 T cell receptor beta chains came from one sample sequenced in a study of blood T cell repertoires in COVID-19. Using immunoSEQ multiplex PCR, the repertoire was profiled, and TCRdb retains in-frame clones only, with some absent. Found here are a few hundred thousand clones, approximately 87% of them singletons; the top ten hold about a tenth. Sequencing was done on a sample of PBMCs or T cells enriched from blood (not recorded which). The receptors were gathered from a woman aged 45 to 65 who had recovered from COVID-19.

The gene calls are TRBV7-2 and TRBJ2-7, with 10 bases aligning to TRBD2. The CDR3 sequence is 17 residues long. After removal of 1 base from V and 0 bases from J, the junction contained 6 bases not matched to a gene. From germline, CDR1 is SGHTA and CDR2 FQGNSA. The CDR3 loop is CASSLVAGGPLSYEQYF. The CDR3 DNA follows: TGTGCCAGCAGCTTAGTAGCGGGGGGCCCTCTCTCCTACGAGCAGTACTTC.

This clone was observed a single time. The chain carries TRBV3-1 (or the pseudogene TRBV3-2) and TRBJ2-3, with 10 bases aligning to TRBD2. CDR1 is LGHDT and CDR2 is YNNKEL in the germline V gene (reference sequence). The V and J ends lost 0 bases and 1 base, in that order; junction bases with no gene match: 7. This CDR3 contains 18 residues. The CDR3 sequence: CASSQDQLAGARTDTQYF. The CDR3 DNA is TGTGCCAGCAGCCAAGATCAGCTAGCGGGGGCCCGCACAGATACGCAGTATTTT.

The CDR3 loop is CASSSTQRTSSPGETQYF. The CDR3 DNA reads TGCGCCAGCAGCTCGACCCAACGGACTAGCTCACCGGGGGAGACCCAGTACTTC. V and J are TRBV5-1 and TRBJ2-5; 8 positions agree with TRBD2. With 3 bases clipped from V and 5 bases from J, the junction kept 18 bases outside the gene matches. The length of the CDR3 is 18 residues. The germline gives CDR1 SGHRS, CDR2 YFSETQ. The full variable domain, its missing parts supplied by reference TRBV5-1 and TRBJ2-5, is KAGVTQTPRYLIKTRGQQVTLSCSPISGHRSVSWYQQTPGQGLQFLFEYFSETQRNKGNFPGRFSGRQFSNSRSEMNVSTLELGDSALYLCASSSTQRTSSPGETQYFGPGTRLLVL.

The genes are TRBV7-3 and TRBJ1-1; D is undetermined. The CDR3 has 13 residues. The germline V and J ends were trimmed by 4 bases and 2 bases, with 8 bases remaining between them. Germline CDR1 reads SGHTA; CDR2 reads FQGTGA. CDR3 nucleotides: TGTGCCAGCAGCTCTACTCGTAACACTGAAGCTTTCTTT. Translation gives CASSSTRNTEAFF.

CDR3 DNA: TGTGCCAGCAGCGAACTTACGAACACCGGGGAGCTGTTTTTT. It is translated as CASSELTNTGELFF. J is TRBJ2-2 and V is TRBV7-2; D remains unclear. The CDR3 is made up of 14 amino acids. V was cut by 5 bases and J by 0 bases, with 7 bases left in between. CDR1 is SGHTA, CDR2 FQGNSA, per germline.

V usage is TRBV2 and J usage is TRBJ1-2, with D possibly TRBD1 on 5 matching bases. Deletions cut 3 bases from V and 4 bases from J, with 6 bases between. Per germline, CDR1 SNHLY and CDR2 FYNNEI. There are 12 residues in the CDR3. As DNA, the CDR3 is TGTGCCAGCAGTGACGACAGCTATGGCTACACCTTC. Its protein product is CASSDDSYGYTF.

This clone was seen just once. The V call is TRBV4-1, the J call TRBJ2-6; D gene uncertain. Germline CDR1 MGHRA, CDR2 YSYEKL. V lost 4 bases to trimming and J lost 0 bases, with 4 bases between them. This CDR3 is built from 14 residues. As DNA, the CDR3 is TGCGCCAGCAGCCTCAGCTCTGGGGCCAACGTCCTGACTTTC. It specifies CASSLSSGANVLTF.

The DNA for the CDR3 is TGTGCCAGCATAAGCCAGGGGGCCTTCAACGGCGCTGAAGCTTTCTTT. This translates into CASISQGAFNGAEAFF. This chain links TRBV27 with TRBJ1-1, with 8 bases that match TRBD1. This CDR3 is 16 amino acids long. Germline trimming cut 7 bases from V and 6 bases from J; bases unmatched to any gene: 16. Germline values: CDR1 MNHEY, CDR2 SMNVEV (reference sequence).